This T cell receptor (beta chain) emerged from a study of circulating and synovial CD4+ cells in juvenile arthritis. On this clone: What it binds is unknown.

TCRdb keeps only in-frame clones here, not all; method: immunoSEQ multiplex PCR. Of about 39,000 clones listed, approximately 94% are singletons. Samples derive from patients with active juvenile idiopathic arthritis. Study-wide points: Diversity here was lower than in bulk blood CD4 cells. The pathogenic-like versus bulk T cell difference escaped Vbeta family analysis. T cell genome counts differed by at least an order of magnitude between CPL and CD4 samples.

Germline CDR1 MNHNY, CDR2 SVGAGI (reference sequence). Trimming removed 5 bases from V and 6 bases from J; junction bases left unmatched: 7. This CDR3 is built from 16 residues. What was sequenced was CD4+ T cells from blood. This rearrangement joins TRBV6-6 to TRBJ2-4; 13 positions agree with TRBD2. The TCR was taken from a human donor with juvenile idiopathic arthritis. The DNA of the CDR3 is TGTGCCAGCAGTAGTTTGGGACTAGCGGGGAGAAACATTCAGTACTTC. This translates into CASSSLGLAGRNIQYF.